This is a list of T cell receptor beta chains from one sample in a study of spatial heterogeneity in lung cancer. Via MiXCR, TCRdb re-called the 5' RACE reads, giving one row per CDR3 protein. The sample carries 15,000 to 20,000 distinct CDR3 sequences, 9% to 10% recorded once. The sample was PBMCs, taken at follow-up. Receptors were obtained from a female donor with early-stage non-small cell lung cancer. Each CDR3 is given with its conserved first and last residue. D genes are given only for firm matches. Some rows have no size entry. The others give once, few or many, or a class for an expanded clone.

v_call	j_call	clone_size	d_call	cdr3_nt	cdr3_aa
TRBV6-1	TRBJ2-7	few	-	TGTGCCAACAGCTTTTCGGAGGGGGACTACGAGCAGTACTTC	CANSFSEGDYEQYF
TRBV27	TRBJ2-5	few	TRBD2	TGTGCCAGCAGTCCGCGGGGGGGGGAGACCCAGTACTTC	CASSPRGGETQYF
TRBV30	TRBJ2-7	many	-	TGTGCCTGGAGTGGACGGGGGCTCCGGCCCTACGAGCAGTACTTC	CAWSGRGLRPYEQYF
TRBV5-1	TRBJ1-4	few	-	TGCGCCAGCAGCTTGGCGGGCCGGGGTGAAAAACTGTTTTTT	CASSLAGRGEKLFF
TRBV5-4	TRBJ1-4	-	-	TGTGCCAGCAGCTTGATTCCTAATGAAAAACTGTTTTTT	CASSLIPNEKLFF
TRBV6-1	TRBJ1-5	many	-	TGTGCCAGCAGTGAAGAAGGTTGGAGTGATCAGCCCCAGCATTTT	CASSEEGWSDQPQHF
TRBV5-8	TRBJ2-1	many	TRBD2	TGTGCCAGCAGCTTGAGGACTAGCTATACCAATGAGCAGTTCTTC	CASSLRTSYTNEQFF
TRBV10-2	TRBJ2-7	many	TRBD2	TGCGCCAGCCAGCTAGCGGGAGGGGACGAGCAGTACTTC	CASQLAGGDEQYF
TRBV6-5	TRBJ2-5	many	-	TGTGCCAGCAGTTACTTGGGGGGTATGCTCCAAGAGACCCAGTACTTC	CASSYLGGMLQETQYF
TRBV6-1	TRBJ2-3	many	-	TGTGCCGGCAGCCCGCCGGGGGATAGCACAGATACGCAGTATTTT	CAGSPPGDSTDTQYF
TRBV6-2/TRBV6-3	TRBJ2-2	-	-	TGTGCCAGCAGTCAGGACTTAAACACCGGGGAGCTGTTTTTT	CASSQDLNTGELFF
TRBV18	TRBJ2-7	many	-	TGTGCCAGCTCCCAAGGGAATTACGAGCAGTACTTC	CASSQGNYEQYF
TRBV7-9	TRBJ2-1	few	TRBD2	TGTGCCAGCAGCTCTGCCCTAGCGGGAGCCTCCTACAATGAGCAGTTCTTC	CASSSALAGASYNEQFF
TRBV12-3/TRBV12-4	TRBJ1-1	many	TRBD1	TGTGCCAGCAGTTTCGACAGGGGCACTGAAGCTTTCTTT	CASSFDRGTEAFF
TRBV14	TRBJ2-3	many	-	TGTGCCAGCAGCCAAGATTGGACAGATACGCAGTATTTT	CASSQDWTDTQYF
TRBV29-1	TRBJ1-2	many	TRBD1	TGCAGCGTCGCGGGGAACAGGGGCGGCTACACCTTC	CSVAGNRGGYTF
TRBV11-2	TRBJ1-1	-	TRBD1	TGTGCCAGCAGCTATGGACAGGGGGGCACTGAAGCTTTCTTT	CASSYGQGGTEAFF
TRBV7-2	TRBJ1-5	-	-	TGTGCCAGCAGCTTTGATAGATATCAGCCCCAGCATTTT	CASSFDRYQPQHF
TRBV5-5	TRBJ1-2	many	-	TGTGCCAGCAGCCGAATAACAGGTGAAGACTATGGCTACACCTTC	CASSRITGEDYGYTF
TRBV6-5	TRBJ2-1	-	TRBD2	TGTGCCAGCAGTTACTCGAGGGAGGGATCCGATGAGCAGTTCTTC	CASSYSREGSDEQFF
TRBV29-1	TRBJ2-2	-	TRBD1	TGCAGCGTTGATGGGACAGCCTGGAACACCGGGGAGCTGTTTTTT	CSVDGTAWNTGELFF
TRBV4-3	TRBJ2-3	many	-	TGCGCCAGCAGCCCGCTCGGACAGCTTAGCACAGATACGCAGTATTTT	CASSPLGQLSTDTQYF
TRBV5-6	TRBJ2-7	many	-	TGTGCCAGCAACCCACAGGGCTACGAGCAGTACTTC	CASNPQGYEQYF
TRBV6-6	TRBJ2-3	many	-	TGTGCCAGCAGTTACGTTAGGTTGGCTAGCACAGATACGCAGTATTTT	CASSYVRLASTDTQYF
TRBV6-5	TRBJ1-5	many	TRBD1	TGTGCCAGCAGTTACGCCAGGGGGCCAAATCAGCCCCAGCATTTT	CASSYARGPNQPQHF
TRBV7-7	TRBJ2-7	many	-	TGTGCTAGCAGCTCCGGGCCTCTAAACGAGCAGTACTTC	CASSSGPLNEQYF
TRBV24-1	TRBJ2-2	many	-	TGTGCCACCCCATATTCGGGGAACACCGGGGAGCTGTTTTTT	CATPYSGNTGELFF
TRBV20-1	TRBJ2-5	few	TRBD2	TGCAGTGCTCTCGGAAGCGGGAGTGGAGAGACCCAGTACTTC	CSALGSGSGETQYF
TRBV5-4	TRBJ1-2	many	TRBD1	TGTGCCAGCAGCTTAGGGACAGGGAGGCTCTATGGCTACACCTTC	CASSLGTGRLYGYTF
TRBV7-9	TRBJ2-3	many	TRBD2	TGTGCCAGCAGCTTCACGGGAGGAGGGGATACGCAGTATTTT	CASSFTGGGDTQYF
TRBV4-2	TRBJ1-4	many	TRBD1	TGTGCCAGCAGCCAAGGGACAGGGGGCCCCGAAAAACTGTTTTTT	CASSQGTGGPEKLFF
TRBV13	TRBJ2-3	many	TRBD1	TGTGCCAGCAGACGACAGGGTTCAGATACGCAGTATTTT	CASRRQGSDTQYF
TRBV6-5	TRBJ1-2	many	TRBD1	TGTGCCAGCAGTTATTCGGACAGGGATAATGGCTACACCTTC	CASSYSDRDNGYTF
TRBV7-2	TRBJ2-4	many	TRBD2	TGTGCCAGCAGCTTAGGAAGCGGGGGGGCCGCAAACATTCAGTACTTC	CASSLGSGGAANIQYF
TRBV5-1	TRBJ2-7	-	-	TGCGCCAGCAGCCTGGTAGGCGAGCAGTACTTC	CASSLVGEQYF
TRBV29-1	TRBJ1-5	many	-	TGCAGCGTTGCTTGGCAGGGCAATCAGCCCCAGCATTTT	CSVAWQGNQPQHF
TRBV28	TRBJ2-1	many	TRBD2	TGTGCCAGCACCACAGCGGGGGACTCCTACAATGAGCAGTTCTTC	CASTTAGDSYNEQFF
TRBV5-1	TRBJ2-2	many	-	TGCGCCAGCAGCATCGACACGAACACCGGGGAGCTGTTTTTT	CASSIDTNTGELFF
TRBV7-9	TRBJ2-3	many	TRBD2	TGTGCCAGCACCGGCGGACTAGCGGGCGGAGGGAGCACAGATACGCAGTATTTT	CASTGGLAGGGSTDTQYF
TRBV12-3/TRBV12-4	TRBJ1-1	few	-	TGTGCCAGCAGTCCAGGGCCCAGAGAAGCTTTCTTT	CASSPGPREAFF
TRBV19	TRBJ1-6	few	-	TGTGCCAGTAGCGACCGACAGTATAATTCACCCCTCCACTTT	CASSDRQYNSPLHF
TRBV27	TRBJ2-1	many	-	TGTGCCAGCACTGAGGGGGGTAGCTCCTACAATGAGCAGTTCTTC	CASTEGGSSYNEQFF
TRBV19	TRBJ2-3	many	TRBD2	TGTGCCAGTAGTATTCTACTAGCGGGAGCTGCAGATACGCAGTATTTT	CASSILLAGAADTQYF
TRBV7-7	TRBJ2-5	-	-	TGTGCTAGCAGCTCCAGCCGGGGCCGGGTGGAGACCCAGTACTTC	CASSSSRGRVETQYF
TRBV29-1	TRBJ1-1	many	-	TGCAGCGGAGGTGGAGGACCGAACACTGAAGCTTTCTTT	CSGGGGPNTEAFF
TRBV7-6	TRBJ2-1	many	-	TGTGCCAGCAGCCCCGGACGCGACGGCAAGTTCTTC	CASSPGRDGKFF
TRBV7-9	TRBJ1-1	many	TRBD1	TGTGCCAGCAGTCCTAGGACAGGGGGCACTGAAGCTTTCTTT	CASSPRTGGTEAFF
TRBV29-1	TRBJ1-2	-	-	TGCAGCGTCCGGTTGGGAGCCCCCAACTATGGCTACACCTTC	CSVRLGAPNYGYTF
TRBV7-8	TRBJ1-2	few	-	TGTGCCAGCAGCTCCGGGACGGGGCGCGGCTACACCTTC	CASSSGTGRGYTF
TRBV20-1	TRBJ2-3	-	TRBD2	TGCAGTGCTACCGTGCTAGCGGGAGCCCCAGATACGCAGTATTTT	CSATVLAGAPDTQYF
TRBV5-1	TRBJ2-6	few	-	TGCGCCAGCAGCTTGGAACAGGGTCTTTATGGGGCCAACGTCCTGACTTTC	CASSLEQGLYGANVLTF
TRBV6-5	TRBJ2-7	many	TRBD2	TGTGCCAGCCGGGAGACTAGCGGGTTAACCTACGAGCAGTACTTC	CASRETSGLTYEQYF
TRBV18	TRBJ1-5	many	TRBD1	TGTGCCAGCTCTCCCGCGGGACAGCATAATCAGCCCCAGCATTTT	CASSPAGQHNQPQHF
TRBV9	TRBJ1-2	many	-	TGTGCCAGCAGCGTCTCAGGAAACTATGGCTACACCTTC	CASSVSGNYGYTF
TRBV5-6	TRBJ2-1	once	-	TGTGCCAGCAGCTTGGGTTGGGGGCCCAGCTCCTACAATGAGCAGTTCTTC	CASSLGWGPSSYNEQFF
TRBV6-2/TRBV6-3	TRBJ1-1	many	-	TGTGCCAGCTCAACAGGGCGAGGAGCTTTCTTT	CASSTGRGAFF
TRBV18	TRBJ2-1	many	-	TGTGCCAGCTCCCTAAGGGGGCGGGAGTCCTACAATGAGCAGTTCTTC	CASSLRGRESYNEQFF
TRBV6-6	TRBJ2-1	-	-	TGTGCCAGCAGCCCGGAGGGCAATGAGCAGTTCTTC	CASSPEGNEQFF
TRBV29-1	TRBJ1-1	few	-	TGCAGCGTTGAGGGACCGTCGAACACTGAAGCTTTCTTT	CSVEGPSNTEAFF